This paragraph covers one T cell receptor beta chain sequence. The antigen remains unidentified. Investigators performed immunoSEQ version v3.0 at survey level. Method: immunoSEQ multiplex PCR; TCRdb's copy keeps in-frame clones and lacks some. The profile covers roughly 15,000 clones, with about 82% appearing a single time and 16% taken by the ten largest. The sample comes from a study of long-term antiretroviral therapy in people with HIV. Germline assignment: CDR1 MDHEN and CDR2 SYDVKM. J lost 4 bases, V lost 6 bases, and 15 bases had no gene match. The length of the CDR3 is 16 residues. Treatment of all HIV participants took place in the United States. Points from the study as a whole: Against controls, HIV repertoires showed narrower ranges of CDR3 length. The clones with expansion before ART were dominant in the repertoire at all time points.

The rearrangement uses TRBV28 and TRBJ2-7; 7 nucleotides match TRBD2. The sequences come from unsorted PBMCs, collected 1.8 years before starting antiretroviral therapy. The origin of this receptor is a woman in her thirties or forties with HIV. CDR3 bases: TGTGCCAGCAGCAGAAGACTAGCCCGGGGATTATACGAGCAGTACTTC. It codes for CASSRRLARGLYEQYF.